The 18 T cell receptor beta chains below all came from one sample that was sequenced in a study of identical twins. TCRdb analysed the 5' RACE reads with MiXCR anew, one entry per CDR3 protein. The table includes 650,000 to 800,000 distinct CDR3 sequences, roughly 8% detected once. The same data also went into a second study, on yellow fever vaccine responses in identical twins.

What was sequenced was PBMCs. All receptors come from a woman in her late teens or twenties in good health.

This clonotype was seen repeatedly, ten times or more. The chain employs TRBV10-3 and TRBJ1-1; possibly TRBD1 for D (6 bases). V dropped 5 bases and J dropped 1 base, with 8 bases sitting between them. The CDR3 runs to 13 residues. Germline CDR1 and CDR2: ENHRY and SYGVKD. The CDR3: CAISRQENTEAFF. The CDR3, as DNA: TGTGCCATCAGTCGACAGGAGAACACTGAAGCTTTCTTT.

This clonotype was seen many times. This chain joins TRBV24-1 and TRBJ2-6, with 8 bases matching TRBD1. This CDR3 comprises 15 residues. Germline-derived CDR1 and CDR2 are KGHDR and SFDVKD. After removal of 4 bases from V and 2 bases from J, the junction contained 0 bases not matched to a gene. The CDR3 loop is CATSETGAGANVLTF. The DNA of the CDR3 is TGTGCCACCAGTGAGACAGGGGCTGGGGCCAACGTCCTGACTTTC.

This clonotype was recorded a few times. The V call is TRBV5-1, the J call TRBJ2-7; either TRBD1 or TRBD2 may fit D (5 bases each). The ends were cut back, 1 base at V and 2 bases at J, with 16 bases in the middle. This CDR3 contains 16 residues. Germline CDR1 and CDR2: SGHRS and YFSETQ. The CDR3 bases are TGCGCCAGCAGCTTGTCCGTTGGGTGGGGGACCTACGAGCAGTACTTC. This sequence encodes CASSLSVGWGTYEQYF.

The rearrangement joins TRBV2 to TRBJ1-2, with 8 positions matching TRBD1. The V and J ends lost 6 bases and 4 bases, in that order; junction bases with no gene match: 7. Germline CDR1 and CDR2: SNHLY and FYNNEI. The CDR3 has 14 amino acids. The CDR3 loop is CASRTGQGGYGYTF. CDR3 nucleotides: TGTGCCAGCAGGACCGGACAGGGCGGCTATGGCTACACCTTC.

Only a few counts were recorded for this clonotype. The genes are TRBV7-9 and TRBJ1-4; D not resolved. Germline lookup yields CDR1 SEHNR and CDR2 FQNEAQ (reference sequence). The length of the CDR3 is 17 residues. The V gene lost 5 bases and the J gene lost 5 bases, with 21 bases spanning the gap. CDR3 nucleotide sequence: TGTGCCAGCAGCCCCCGCCGTGGTACGTGGGGAAATGAAAAACTGTTTTTT. Its protein product is CASSPRRGTWGNEKLFF.

This clonotype was counted between two and nine times. V usage is TRBV2 and J usage is TRBJ1-6, with TRBD1 as a possible D gene (6 bases). The CDR3 sequence is 15 residues long. V gave up 0 bases and J gave up 8 bases, with 11 bases separating them. Germline V gives CDR1 SNHLY, CDR2 FYNNEI. The CDR3 coding sequence is TGTGCCAGCAGTGAAGCGACAGGTCCTTATTCACCCCTCCACTTT. Protein product: CASSEATGPYSPLHF.

In this sample, this clonotype turned up a few times. The gene calls are TRBV2 and TRBJ2-1; 7 bases align to TRBD1. Germline assignment: CDR1 SNHLY and CDR2 FYNNEI. The CDR3 spans 14 residues. V lost 6 bases, J lost 6 bases, and 8 bases stayed unmatched. CDR3 in amino acids: CASRRQGVVNEQFF. The DNA of the CDR3 is TGTGCCAGCAGGAGACAGGGAGTAGTCAATGAGCAGTTCTTC.

This clonotype showed up just a few times. The chain recombines TRBV7-8 with TRBJ2-3; TRBD2 is a possible D gene (5 bases). The germline V gene has CDR1 SGHVS and CDR2 FQNEAQ. The CDR3 consists of 15 residues. The germline V and J ends were trimmed by 2 bases and 3 bases, with 12 bases remaining between them. CDR3 protein: CASSLRARGTDTQYF. CDR3 nucleotide sequence: TGTGCCAGCAGCTTACGGGCTCGGGGTACAGATACGCAGTATTTT.

Written as DNA, the CDR3 is TGCGCCAGCAGCTTGGTAACCCGGGGTAGCTCCTACAATGAGCAGTTCTTC. Encoded protein: CASSLVTRGSSYNEQFF. This chain joins TRBV5-1 and TRBJ2-1, with a weak D call TRBD2 (5 bases). From germline, CDR1 is SGHRS and CDR2 YFSETQ. V lost 0 bases and J 0 bases, leaving 13 bases between the germline ends. The CDR3 is made up of 17 amino acids.

The gene calls are TRBV20-1 and TRBJ2-3, with 11 bases identical to TRBD2. CDR1 is DFQATT, CDR2 SNEGSKA, per germline (reference sequence). The CDR3 runs to 13 residues. V trimming: 6 bases; J trimming: 7 bases; junction bases outside the gene matches: 6. As DNA, the CDR3 is TGCAGTGCAGGTTCTAGCGGGAGGTATACGCAGTATTTT. Its translation: CSAGSSGRYTQYF.

This clonotype has just a few counts. This chain uses TRBV12-3 or TRBV12-4 with TRBJ2-7; D may match TRBD1 or TRBD2 (5 bases each). V dropped 0 bases and J dropped 2 bases, with 20 bases sitting between them. The CDR3 sequence is 18 residues long. The CDR3 DNA reads as TGTGCCAGCAGTTTAGCCAATAGATTCCGGGACCGCACCTACGAGCAGTACTTC. Translating it yields CASSLANRFRDRTYEQYF.

V is TRBV20-1 and J is TRBJ2-7, with D unclear. V dropped 3 bases and J dropped 0 bases, with 6 bases sitting between them. Germline lookup yields CDR1 DFQATT and CDR2 SNEGSKA (reference sequence). The CDR3 length is 12 residues. The chain's CDR3 is CSARTTSYEQYF. Written as DNA, the CDR3 is TGCAGTGCTAGGACCACCTCCTACGAGCAGTACTTC.

CDR3 sequence reads: CASKYGGGNQPQHF. CDR3 nucleotide sequence: TGTGCCAGCAAATACGGGGGTGGCAATCAGCCCCAGCATTTT. The rearrangement links TRBV6-2 or TRBV6-3 to TRBJ1-5, with TRBD1 as a possible D gene (5 bases). The germline CDR1 and CDR2 sequences are MNHEY and SVGEGT. Trimming pared 7 bases from V and 2 bases from J, leaving 12 bases between. This CDR3 has 14 residues.

In this sample, this clonotype turned up many times. The chain links TRBV12-3 or TRBV12-4 to TRBJ1-2; perhaps TRBD1 as D (6 bases). The V gene lost 7 bases and the J gene lost 6 bases, with 15 bases spanning the gap. This CDR3 has 13 residues. CDR3 bases: TGTGCCAGCACTCTGACAGGAGGAGATGGCTACACCTTC. This gives the protein CASTLTGGDGYTF.

The chain's CDR3 is CASQRTGDTVYEQYF. Here the CDR3 DNA reads TGTGCCAGCCAACGTACAGGGGACACCGTCTACGAGCAGTACTTC. The rearrangement links TRBV3-1 to TRBJ2-7, with 7 bases fitting TRBD1. This CDR3 has 15 residues. Trimming took 8 bases from V and 3 from J; bases not matched to a gene: 13. Germline V gives CDR1 LGHDT, CDR2 YNNKEL (reference sequence).

A few counts support this clonotype. The chain couples TRBV30 to TRBJ2-5; maybe TRBD1 (6 bases). CDR1 is GTSNPN, CDR2 SVGIG, per germline (reference sequence). Deletions cut 4 bases from V and 2 bases from J, with 14 bases between. The CDR3 is 14 amino acids. CDR3 region: CAWTGGQGQETQYF. The CDR3 DNA is TGTGCCTGGACTGGGGGCCAGGGACAAGAGACCCAGTACTTC.

This clonotype has at least ten counts. The chain joins TRBV20-1 to TRBJ2-2; D is perhaps TRBD2 (6 bases). The germline V gene encodes CDR1 DFQATT and CDR2 SNEGSKA (reference sequence). Trimming pared 6 bases from V and 6 bases from J, leaving 17 bases between. This CDR3 is 14 amino acids long. CDR3 coding DNA: TGCAGTGCAAGGGAGGATGAATTCGCCGGGGAGCTGTTTTTT. This codes for CSAREDEFAGELFF.

A few counts support this clonotype. The CDR3 coding sequence is TGTGCCATCAGACAACAGCTTAGCACAGATACGCAGTATTTT. Its translation: CAIRQQLSTDTQYF. The chain couples TRBV10-3 to TRBJ2-3; D uncertain. V gave up 6 bases and J gave up 0 bases, with 10 bases separating them. Germline-derived CDR1 and CDR2 are ENHRY and SYGVKD. This CDR3 has 14 residues.